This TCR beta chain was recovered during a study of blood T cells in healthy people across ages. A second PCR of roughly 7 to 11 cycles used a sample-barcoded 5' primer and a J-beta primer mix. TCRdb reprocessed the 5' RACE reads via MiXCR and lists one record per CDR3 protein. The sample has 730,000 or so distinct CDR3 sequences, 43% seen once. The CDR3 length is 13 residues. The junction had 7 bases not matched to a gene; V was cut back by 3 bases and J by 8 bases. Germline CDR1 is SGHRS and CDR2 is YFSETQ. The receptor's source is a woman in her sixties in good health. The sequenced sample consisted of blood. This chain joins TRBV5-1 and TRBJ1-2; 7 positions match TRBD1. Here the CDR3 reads CASSWDSTRGYTF. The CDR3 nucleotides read TGCGCCAGCAGCTGGGACAGTACGCGCGGCTACACCTTC.